The 12 T cell receptor beta chains given below trace back to one sample, sequenced in a study of blood T cell repertoires in COVID-19. The method was immunoSEQ multiplex PCR; TCRdb's version includes in-frame clones alone and lacks a portion of them. This sample has approximately 170,000 clones; around 80% occur once, and the top ten carry roughly 19%. What was sequenced was peripheral blood. Receptors were obtained from an older woman who had recovered from COVID-19.

V is TRBV28 and J is TRBJ1-6; TRBD1 matches at 10 bases. V lost 0 bases to trimming and J lost 9 bases; unmatched junction nucleotides: 5. CDR1 and CDR2 from the germline V gene are MDHEN and SYDVKM. The CDR3 spans 16 residues. CDR3 nucleotide sequence: TGTGCCAGCAGTTTATGGACCGGGACAGGGGTTTCACCCCTCCACTTT. It specifies CASSLWTGTGVSPLHF. The variable domain in full, with the rest retrieved from reference TRBV28 and TRBJ1-6, is DVKVTQSSRYLVKRTGEKVFLECVQDMDHENMFWYRQDPGLGLRLIYFSYDVKMKEKGDIPEGYSVSREKKERFSLILESASTNQTSMYLCASSLWTGTGVSPLHFGNGTRLTVT.

The chain combines TRBV7-2 with TRBJ1-4; no definite D call. Trimming took 5 bases from V and 5 from J, leaving 9 bases between them. Germline V lookup: CDR1 SGHTA, CDR2 FQGNSA. This CDR3 region has 13 residues. The DNA for the CDR3 is TGTGCCAGCAGCCCAGCGCCCAATGAAAAACTGTTTTTT. This translates into CASSPAPNEKLFF.

The J gene is TRBJ2-1, the V gene TRBV9, with D unclear. The V gene lost 3 bases and the J gene lost 3 bases, with 10 bases spanning the gap. The germline V gene encodes CDR1 SGDLS and CDR2 YYNGEE. The CDR3 loop spans 14 amino acids. CDR3 loop: CASSDLSGYNEQFF. CDR3 coding DNA: TGTGCCAGCAGCGACCTCTCGGGCTACAATGAGCAGTTCTTC.

The chain uses TRBV4-1 and TRBJ2-3; D gene uncertain. The CDR3 totals 17 residues. CDR1 MGHRA and CDR2 YSYEKL come from the germline V gene. The V end lost 1 base, the J end lost 11 bases, and 25 bases lay between the germline ends. CDR3 sequence: CASSQGSHGSTFLGQYF. CDR3 sequence (DNA): TGCGCCAGCAGCCAAGGTTCCCACGGGTCCACCTTCCTTGGGCAGTATTTT.

The table lists this clone with a few counts. The V and J genes are TRBV6-5 and TRBJ1-2, with D possibly matching TRBD1 (6 bases). Looked up from germline, CDR1 is MNHEY and CDR2 is SVGAGI. CDR3 length: 14 amino acids. Trimming removed 4 bases at V and 3 bases at J, with 12 bases between. The CDR3 loop reads CASSFDRTDYGYTF. DNA for the CDR3: TGTGCCAGCAGTTTCGACAGGACCGACTATGGCTACACCTTC.

This clone was observed a few times. This chain uses TRBV9 with TRBJ2-5; 7 positions agree with TRBD1. Germline CDR1 is SGDLS and CDR2 is YYNGEE. CDR3 size: 13 residues. J lost 2 bases, V lost 4 bases, and 2 bases had no gene match. The CDR3 reads CASSQGQQETQYF. In DNA form, the CDR3 reads TGTGCCAGCAGCCAGGGACAGCAAGAGACCCAGTACTTC. The entire variable domain, with the rest obtained from reference TRBV9 and TRBJ2-5, is as follows: DSGVTQTPKHLITATGQRVTLRCSPRSGDLSVYWYQQSLDQGLQFLIQYYNGEERAKGNILERFSAQQFPDLHSELNLSSLELGDSALYFCASSQGQQETQYFGPGTRLLVL.

The chain joins TRBV12-5 to TRBJ1-1; the D gene is possibly TRBD1 (6 bases). Germline V gene lookup returns CDR1 LGHNT and CDR2 FRNRAP. The V and J ends lost 0 bases and 2 bases respectively, with 13 bases between them. The CDR3 sequence is 16 residues long. The CDR3 DNA follows: TGTGCTAGTGGTTTGGTACTTGGGGGCTTCAACACTGAAGCTTTCTTT. Translated: CASGLVLGGFNTEAFF.

The chain has TRBV10-3 and TRBJ2-7; 8 bases fit TRBD2. The CDR3 is 15 residues long. With 0 bases clipped from V and 0 bases from J, the junction kept 1 base outside the gene matches. CDR1 is ENHRY and CDR2 is SYGVKD in the germline V gene. CDR3 region: CAISESSGASYEQYF. Here the CDR3 DNA reads TGTGCCATCAGTGAGTCTAGCGGGGCCTCCTACGAGCAGTACTTC.

The DNA of the CDR3 is TGCGCCAGCAGCCACCCTCAGGGCGAGCAGTACTTC. It translates to CASSHPQGEQYF. The rearrangement uses TRBV4-1 and TRBJ2-7; weak D call: TRBD1 (5 bases). V was shortened by 3 bases and J by 6 bases, with 9 bases between the two germline ends. Germline CDR1 MGHRA, CDR2 YSYEKL. The CDR3 spans 12 residues.

The chain has TRBV29-1 and TRBJ2-7; D perhaps matches TRBD1 (6 bases). CDR3 length equals 13 residues. V was clipped by 3 bases and J by 0 bases, with 9 bases between them. Germline V gene data show CDR1 as SQVTM and CDR2 as ANQGSEA. The CDR3 coding sequence is TGCAGCGTTGAGTCAGGGGACTCCTACGAGCAGTACTTC. Amino acid sequence: CSVESGDSYEQYF.

V and J are TRBV7-3 and TRBJ2-2; 9 bases fit TRBD2. Looked up from germline, CDR1 is SGHTA and CDR2 is FQGTGA. The CDR3 runs 14 residues. Trimming at V came to 2 bases and at J to 6 bases, leaving 1 base not matched to a gene. The CDR3 is CASSLAGGPGELFF. In DNA, the CDR3 is TGTGCCAGCAGCTTAGCGGGAGGGCCCGGGGAGCTGTTTTTT.

The chain uses TRBV4-3 and TRBJ2-7, with 8 nucleotides matching TRBD2. The CDR3 is made up of 14 amino acids. J was trimmed by 6 bases and V by 1 base; bases with no gene match: 5. Germline V CDR1 and CDR2: LGHNA, YSLEER. The CDR3 here is CASSQAGGPGEQYF. The CDR3 nucleotides are TGCGCCAGCAGCCAAGCGGGAGGGCCGGGCGAGCAGTACTTC.